The sequence of this T cell receptor beta chain was determined in a study of CD8 T cells in ankylosing spondylitis. Trimming left V 2 bases short and J 4 bases short, with 8 bases between. In germline, CDR1 is SEHNR, CDR2 FQNEAQ (reference sequence). The CDR3 loop spans 13 amino acids. One entry per CDR3 protein results from TCRdb running MiXCR on the 5' RACE reads. The sample carries a few hundred thousand distinct CDR3 sequences, roughly 18% recorded once. This rearrangement joins TRBV7-9 to TRBJ1-2, with D perhaps TRBD1 (6 bases). The sample was blood, either unsorted or a sorted T cell fraction (not recorded which). The sequence was obtained from a male donor with ankylosing spondylitis or in good health (not recorded which). CDR3 in amino acids: CASSLTDSYGYTF. The CDR3 bases are TGTGCCAGCAGCTTAACGGACAGCTATGGCTACACCTTC.